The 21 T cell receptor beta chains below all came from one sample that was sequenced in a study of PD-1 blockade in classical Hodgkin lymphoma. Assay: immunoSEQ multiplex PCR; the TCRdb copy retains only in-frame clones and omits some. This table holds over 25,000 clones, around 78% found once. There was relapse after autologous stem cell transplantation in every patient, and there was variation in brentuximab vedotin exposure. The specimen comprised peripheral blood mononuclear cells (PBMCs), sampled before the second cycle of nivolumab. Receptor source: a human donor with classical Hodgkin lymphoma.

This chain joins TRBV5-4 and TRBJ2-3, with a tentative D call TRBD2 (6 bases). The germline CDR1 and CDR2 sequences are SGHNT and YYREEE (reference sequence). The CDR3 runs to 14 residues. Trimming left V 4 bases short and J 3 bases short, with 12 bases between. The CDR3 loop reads CASSVGLLTDTQYF. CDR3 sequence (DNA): TGTGCCAGCAGCGTGGGACTGTTGACAGATACGCAGTATTTT.

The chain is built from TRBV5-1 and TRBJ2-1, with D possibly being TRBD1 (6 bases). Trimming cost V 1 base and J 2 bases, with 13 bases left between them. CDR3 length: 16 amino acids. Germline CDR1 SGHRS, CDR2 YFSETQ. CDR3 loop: CASSLLGAGTYNEQFF. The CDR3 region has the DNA TGCGCCAGCAGCTTGCTGGGGGCAGGAACCTACAATGAGCAGTTCTTC.

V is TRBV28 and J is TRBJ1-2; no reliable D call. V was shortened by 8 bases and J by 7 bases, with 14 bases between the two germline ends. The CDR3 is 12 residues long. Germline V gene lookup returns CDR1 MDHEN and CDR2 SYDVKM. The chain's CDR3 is CASSTSGGGYTF. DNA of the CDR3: TGTGCCAGCTCCACCTCCGGCGGTGGCTACACCTTC.

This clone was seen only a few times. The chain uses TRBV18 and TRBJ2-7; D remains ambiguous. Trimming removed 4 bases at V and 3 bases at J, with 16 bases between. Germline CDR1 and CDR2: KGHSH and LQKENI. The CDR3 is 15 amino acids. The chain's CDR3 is CASSLATEVLYEQYF. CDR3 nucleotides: TGTGCCAGCTCACTGGCTACCGAAGTCCTCTACGAGCAGTACTTC.

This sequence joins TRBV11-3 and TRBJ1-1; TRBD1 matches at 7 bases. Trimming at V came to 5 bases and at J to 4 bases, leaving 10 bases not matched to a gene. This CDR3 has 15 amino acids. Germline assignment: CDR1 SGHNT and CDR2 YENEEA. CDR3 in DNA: TGTGCCAGCAGCCCAATGGGGCAGGGGGGCACTGAAGCTTTCTTT. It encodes CASSPMGQGGTEAFF.

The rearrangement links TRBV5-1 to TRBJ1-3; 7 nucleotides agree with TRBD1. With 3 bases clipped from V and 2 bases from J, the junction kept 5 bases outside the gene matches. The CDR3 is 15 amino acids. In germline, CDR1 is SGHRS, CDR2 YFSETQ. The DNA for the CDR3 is TGCGCCAGCAGCTCAATGGGGACAGCTGGAAACACCATATATTTT. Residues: CASSSMGTAGNTIYF.

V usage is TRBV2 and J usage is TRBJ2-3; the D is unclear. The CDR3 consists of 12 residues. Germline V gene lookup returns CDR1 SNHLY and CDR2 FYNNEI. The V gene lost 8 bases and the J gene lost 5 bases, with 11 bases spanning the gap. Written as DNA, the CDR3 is TGTGCCAGCGGGCGCTGGATAGATACGCAGTATTTT. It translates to CASGRWIDTQYF.

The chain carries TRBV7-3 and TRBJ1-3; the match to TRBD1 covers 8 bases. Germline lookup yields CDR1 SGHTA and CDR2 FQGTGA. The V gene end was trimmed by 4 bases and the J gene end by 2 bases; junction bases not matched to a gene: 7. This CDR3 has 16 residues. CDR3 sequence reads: CASSSITGGAGNTIYF. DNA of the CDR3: TGTGCCAGCAGCTCCATTACAGGGGGAGCTGGAAACACCATATATTTT. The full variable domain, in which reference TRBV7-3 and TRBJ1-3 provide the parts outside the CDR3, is GAGVSQTPSNKVTEKGKYVELRCDPISGHTALYWYRQSLGQGPEFLIYFQGTGAADDSGLPNDRFFAVRPEGSVSTLKIQRTERGDSAVYLCASSSITGGAGNTIYFGEGSWLTVV.

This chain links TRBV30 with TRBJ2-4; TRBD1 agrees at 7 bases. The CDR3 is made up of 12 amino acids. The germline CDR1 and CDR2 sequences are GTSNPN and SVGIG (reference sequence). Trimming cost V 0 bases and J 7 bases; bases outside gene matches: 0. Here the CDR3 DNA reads TGTGCCTGGAGTGTACAGGGGAACATTCAGTACTTC. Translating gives CAWSVQGNIQYF.

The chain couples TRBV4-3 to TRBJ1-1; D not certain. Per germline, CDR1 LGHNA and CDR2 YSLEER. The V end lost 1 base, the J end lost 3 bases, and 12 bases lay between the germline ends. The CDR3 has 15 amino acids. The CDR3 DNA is TGCGCCAGCAGCCAAGCCCGAGGAAGCGACACTGAAGCTTTCTTT. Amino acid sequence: CASSQARGSDTEAFF.

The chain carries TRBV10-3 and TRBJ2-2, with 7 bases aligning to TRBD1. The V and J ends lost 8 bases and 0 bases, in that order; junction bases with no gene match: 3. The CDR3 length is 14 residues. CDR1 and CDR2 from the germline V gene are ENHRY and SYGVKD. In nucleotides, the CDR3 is TGTGCCATCGCAGGGACAGCGAACACCGGGGAGCTGTTTTTT. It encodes CAIAGTANTGELFF.

The DNA of the CDR3 is TGTGCCAGCAGCCAAGTTCTGGGAGACGGCTACACCTTC. Residues: CASSQVLGDGYTF. The genes are TRBV14 and TRBJ1-2; D unclear. Trimming cost V 1 base and J 8 bases, with 11 bases left between them. Germline assignment: CDR1 SGHDN and CDR2 FVKESK. The CDR3 contains 13 residues.

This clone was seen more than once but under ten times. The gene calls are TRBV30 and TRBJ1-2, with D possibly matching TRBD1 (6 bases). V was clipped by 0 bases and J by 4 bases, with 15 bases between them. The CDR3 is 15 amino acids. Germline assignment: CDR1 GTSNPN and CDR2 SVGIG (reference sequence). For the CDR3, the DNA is TGTGCCTGGAGTGTTCGGAAGGACAGCATCTATGGCTACACCTTC. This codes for CAWSVRKDSIYGYTF.

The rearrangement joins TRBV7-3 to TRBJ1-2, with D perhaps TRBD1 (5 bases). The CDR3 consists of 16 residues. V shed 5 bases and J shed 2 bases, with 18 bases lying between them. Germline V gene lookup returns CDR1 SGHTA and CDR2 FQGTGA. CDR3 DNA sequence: TGTGCCAGCAGCCTGGGTCCTTGGGGGGGAAACTATGGCTACACCTTC. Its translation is CASSLGPWGGNYGYTF.

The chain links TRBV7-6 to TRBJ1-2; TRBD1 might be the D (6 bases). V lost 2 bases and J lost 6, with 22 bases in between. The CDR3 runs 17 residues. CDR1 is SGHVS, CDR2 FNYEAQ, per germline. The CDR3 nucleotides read TGTGCCAGCAGCTTAAGGACGACGATGGGGGCGTCTGATGGCTACACCTTC. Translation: CASSLRTTMGASDGYTF.

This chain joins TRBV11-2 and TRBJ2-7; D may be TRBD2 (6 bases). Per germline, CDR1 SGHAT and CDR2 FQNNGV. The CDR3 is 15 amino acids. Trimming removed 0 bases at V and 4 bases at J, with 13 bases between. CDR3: CASSLDVEEGYEQYF. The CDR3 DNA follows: TGTGCCAGCAGCTTAGATGTGGAGGAGGGGTACGAGCAGTACTTC.

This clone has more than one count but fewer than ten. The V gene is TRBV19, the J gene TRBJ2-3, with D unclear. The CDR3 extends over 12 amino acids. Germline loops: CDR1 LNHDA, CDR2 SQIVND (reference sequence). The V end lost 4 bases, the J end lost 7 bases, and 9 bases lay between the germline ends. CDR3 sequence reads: CASSTYRNTQYF. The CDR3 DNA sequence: TGTGCCAGTAGTACTTACAGAAATACGCAGTATTTT.

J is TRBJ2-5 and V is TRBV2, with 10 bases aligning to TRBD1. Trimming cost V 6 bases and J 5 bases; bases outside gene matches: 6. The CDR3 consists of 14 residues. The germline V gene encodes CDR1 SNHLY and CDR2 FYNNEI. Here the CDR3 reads CASRPGQGTETQYF. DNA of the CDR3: TGTGCCAGCAGACCGGGACAGGGGACGGAGACCCAGTACTTC.

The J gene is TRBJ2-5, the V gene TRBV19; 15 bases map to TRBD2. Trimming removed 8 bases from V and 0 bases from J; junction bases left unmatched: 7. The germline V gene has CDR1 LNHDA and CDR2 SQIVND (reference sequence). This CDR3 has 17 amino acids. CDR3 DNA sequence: TGTGCCAGTGGGGGACTAGCGGGGGGAAAGTACCAAGAGACCCAGTACTTC. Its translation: CASGGLAGGKYQETQYF.

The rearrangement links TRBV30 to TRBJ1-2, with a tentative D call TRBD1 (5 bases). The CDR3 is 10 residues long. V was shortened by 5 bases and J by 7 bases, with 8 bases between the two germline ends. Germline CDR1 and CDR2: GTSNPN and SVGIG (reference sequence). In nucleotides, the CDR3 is TGTGCCTGGGGGACGAGTGGCTACACCTTC. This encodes CAWGTSGYTF.

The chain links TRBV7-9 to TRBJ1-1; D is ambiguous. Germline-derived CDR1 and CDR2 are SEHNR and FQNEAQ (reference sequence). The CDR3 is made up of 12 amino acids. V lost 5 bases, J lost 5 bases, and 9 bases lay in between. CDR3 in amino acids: CASSQRGTEAFF. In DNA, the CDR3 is TGTGCCAGCAGCCAGCGCGGAACTGAAGCTTTCTTT.